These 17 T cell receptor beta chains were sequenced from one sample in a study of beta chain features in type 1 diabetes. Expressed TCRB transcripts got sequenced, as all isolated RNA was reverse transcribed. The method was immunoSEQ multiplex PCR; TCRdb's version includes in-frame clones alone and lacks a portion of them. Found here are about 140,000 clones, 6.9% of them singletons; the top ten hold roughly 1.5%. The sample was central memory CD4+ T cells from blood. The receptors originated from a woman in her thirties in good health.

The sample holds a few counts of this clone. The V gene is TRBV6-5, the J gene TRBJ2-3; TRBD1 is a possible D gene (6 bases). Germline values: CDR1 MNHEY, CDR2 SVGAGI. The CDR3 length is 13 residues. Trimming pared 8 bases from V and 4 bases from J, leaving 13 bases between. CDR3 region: CASVGPGADTQYF. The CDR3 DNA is TGTGCCAGCGTCGGGCCAGGGGCAGATACGCAGTATTTT.

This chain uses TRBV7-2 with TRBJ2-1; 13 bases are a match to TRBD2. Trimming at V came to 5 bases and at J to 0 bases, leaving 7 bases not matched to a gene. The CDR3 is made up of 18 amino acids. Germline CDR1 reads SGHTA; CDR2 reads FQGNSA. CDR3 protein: CASSRTSGRRSSYNEQFF. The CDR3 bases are TGTGCCAGCAGCAGGACTAGCGGGAGAAGGAGCTCCTACAATGAGCAGTTCTTC. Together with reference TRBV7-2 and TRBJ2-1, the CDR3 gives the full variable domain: GAGVSQSPSNKVTEKGKDVELRCDPISGHTALYWYRQSLGQGLEFLIYFQGNSAPDKSGLPSDRFSAERTGGSVSTLTIQRTQQEDSAVYLCASSRTSGRRSSYNEQFFGPGTRLTVL.

In DNA form, the CDR3 reads TGCAGTGCTACTCTCAGGGGCGAGCAGTACTTC. Residues: CSATLRGEQYF. The rearrangement joins TRBV20-1 to TRBJ2-7, with D perhaps matching TRBD1 (6 bases). The germline V and J ends were trimmed by 4 bases and 6 bases, with 10 bases remaining between them. Germline values: CDR1 DFQATT, CDR2 SNEGSKA (reference sequence). This CDR3 contains 11 residues.

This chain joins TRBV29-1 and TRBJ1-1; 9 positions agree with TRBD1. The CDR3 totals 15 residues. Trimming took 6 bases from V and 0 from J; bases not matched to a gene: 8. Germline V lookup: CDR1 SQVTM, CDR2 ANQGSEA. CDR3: CSVGRDRALNTEAFF. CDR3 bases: TGCAGCGTGGGCCGGGACAGGGCCTTGAACACTGAAGCTTTCTTT. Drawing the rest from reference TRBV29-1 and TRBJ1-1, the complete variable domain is SAVISQKPSRDICQRGTSLTIQCQVDSQVTMMFWYRQQPGQSLTLIATANQGSEATYESGFVIDKFPISRPNLTFSTLTVSNMSPEDSSIYLCSVGRDRALNTEAFFGQGTRLTVV.

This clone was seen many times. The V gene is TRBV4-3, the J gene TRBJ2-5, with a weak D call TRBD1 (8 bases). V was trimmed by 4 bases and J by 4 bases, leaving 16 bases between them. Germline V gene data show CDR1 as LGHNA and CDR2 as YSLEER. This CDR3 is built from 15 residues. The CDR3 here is CASSPRQGRGETQYF. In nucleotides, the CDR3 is TGCGCCAGCAGCCCTCGACAGGGGAGGGGAGAGACCCAGTACTTC.

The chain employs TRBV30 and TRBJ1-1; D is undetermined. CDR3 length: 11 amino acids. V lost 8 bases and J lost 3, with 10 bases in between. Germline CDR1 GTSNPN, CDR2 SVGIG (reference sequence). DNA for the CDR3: TGTGCCCTAGGTGGGTACACTGAAGCTTTCTTT. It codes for CALGGYTEAFF. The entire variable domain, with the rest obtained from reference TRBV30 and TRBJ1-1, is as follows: SQTIHQWPATLVQPVGSPLSLECTVEGTSNPNLYWYRQAAGRGLQLLFYSVGIGQISSEVPQNLSASRPQDRQFILSSKKLLLSDSGFYLCALGGYTEAFFGQGTRLTVV.

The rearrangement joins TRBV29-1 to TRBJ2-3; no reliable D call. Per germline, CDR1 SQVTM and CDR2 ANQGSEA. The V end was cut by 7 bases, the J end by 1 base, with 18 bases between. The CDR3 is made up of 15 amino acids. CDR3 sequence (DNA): TGCAGCGCTGATGAACCTACCAAACGCACAGATACGCAGTATTTT. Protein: CSADEPTKRTDTQYF.

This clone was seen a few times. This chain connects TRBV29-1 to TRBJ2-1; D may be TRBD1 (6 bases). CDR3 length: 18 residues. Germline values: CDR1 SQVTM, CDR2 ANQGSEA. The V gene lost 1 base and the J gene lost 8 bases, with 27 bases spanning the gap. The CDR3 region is CSVEGVGRGFTSSHEQFF. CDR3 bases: TGCAGCGTTGAAGGGGTGGGCAGGGGATTCACTAGTTCCCATGAGCAGTTCTTC.

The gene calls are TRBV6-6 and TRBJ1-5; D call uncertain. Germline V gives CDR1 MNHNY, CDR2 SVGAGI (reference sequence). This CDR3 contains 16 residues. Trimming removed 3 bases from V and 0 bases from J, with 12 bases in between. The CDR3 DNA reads TGTGCCAGCAGTTATGGAGGGCGCAATAGCAATCAGCCCCAGCATTTT. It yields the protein CASSYGGRNSNQPQHF.

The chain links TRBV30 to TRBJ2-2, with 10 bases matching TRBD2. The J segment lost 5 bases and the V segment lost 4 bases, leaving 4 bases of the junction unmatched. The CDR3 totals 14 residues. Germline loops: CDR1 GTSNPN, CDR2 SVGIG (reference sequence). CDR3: CAWTSGGGTGELFF. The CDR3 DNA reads TGTGCCTGGACTAGCGGGGGTGGAACCGGGGAGCTGTTTTTT.

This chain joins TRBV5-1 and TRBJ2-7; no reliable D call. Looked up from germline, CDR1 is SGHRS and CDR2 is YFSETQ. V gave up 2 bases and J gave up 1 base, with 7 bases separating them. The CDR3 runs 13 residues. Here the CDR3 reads CASSLTSSYEQYF. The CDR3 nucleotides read TGCGCCAGCAGCTTAACCAGTTCCTACGAGCAGTACTTC. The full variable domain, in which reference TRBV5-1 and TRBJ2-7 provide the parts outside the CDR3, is KAGVTQTPRYLIKTRGQQVTLSCSPISGHRSVSWYQQTPGQGLQFLFEYFSETQRNKGNFPGRFSGRQFSNSRSEMNVSTLELGDSALYLCASSLTSSYEQYFGPGTRLTVT.

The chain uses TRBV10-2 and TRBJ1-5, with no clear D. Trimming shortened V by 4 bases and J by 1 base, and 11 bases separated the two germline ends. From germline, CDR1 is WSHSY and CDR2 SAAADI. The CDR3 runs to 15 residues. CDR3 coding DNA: TGCGCCAGCAGTGTGAGTCCAGGCAGCAATCAGCCCCAGCATTTT. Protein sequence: CASSVSPGSNQPQHF.

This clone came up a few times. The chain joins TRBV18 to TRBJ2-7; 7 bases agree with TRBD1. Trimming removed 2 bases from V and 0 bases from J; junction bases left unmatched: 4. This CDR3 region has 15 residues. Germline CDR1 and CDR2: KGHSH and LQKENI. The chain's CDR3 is CASSPTTGSSYEQYF. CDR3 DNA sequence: TGTGCCAGCTCACCAACGACAGGGAGCTCCTACGAGCAGTACTTC.

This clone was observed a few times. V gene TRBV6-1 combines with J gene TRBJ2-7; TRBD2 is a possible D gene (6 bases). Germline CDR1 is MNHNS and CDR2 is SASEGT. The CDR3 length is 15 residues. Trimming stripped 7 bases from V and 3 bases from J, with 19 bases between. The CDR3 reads CASIPGGSLGYEQYF. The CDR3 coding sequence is TGTGCCAGCATACCTGGGGGGTCCTTAGGCTACGAGCAGTACTTC.

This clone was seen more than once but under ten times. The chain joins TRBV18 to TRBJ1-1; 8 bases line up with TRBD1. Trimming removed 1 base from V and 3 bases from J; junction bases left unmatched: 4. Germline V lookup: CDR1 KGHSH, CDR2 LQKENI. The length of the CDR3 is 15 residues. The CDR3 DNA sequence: TGTGCCAGCTCACCACGGGACAGGCAATACACTGAAGCTTTCTTT. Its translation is CASSPRDRQYTEAFF. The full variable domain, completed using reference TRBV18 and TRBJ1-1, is NAGVMQNPRHLVRRRGQEARLRCSPMKGHSHVYWYRQLPEEGLKFMVYLQKENIIDESGMPKERFSAEFPKEGPSILRIQQVVRGDSAAYFCASSPRDRQYTEAFFGQGTRLTVV.

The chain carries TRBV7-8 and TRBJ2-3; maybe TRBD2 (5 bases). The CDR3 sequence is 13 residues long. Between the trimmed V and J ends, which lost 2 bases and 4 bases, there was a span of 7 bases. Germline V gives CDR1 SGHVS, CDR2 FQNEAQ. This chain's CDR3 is CASSLRGADTQYF. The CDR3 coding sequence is TGTGCCAGCAGCTTACGGGGAGCAGATACGCAGTATTTT.

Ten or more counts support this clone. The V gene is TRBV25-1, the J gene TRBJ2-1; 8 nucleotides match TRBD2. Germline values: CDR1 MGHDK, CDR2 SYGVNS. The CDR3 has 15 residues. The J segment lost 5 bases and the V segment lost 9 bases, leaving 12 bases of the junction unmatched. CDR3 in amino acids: CARDKREPFHNEQFF. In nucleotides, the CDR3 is TGTGCCAGGGATAAGCGGGAGCCGTTCCACAATGAGCAGTTCTTC.